This record concerns one T cell receptor beta chain sequence. What it binds is unknown. This CDR3 spans 15 amino acids. Germline trimming cut 8 bases from V and 4 bases from J; bases unmatched to any gene: 7. Each CDR3 protein is one row after TCRdb ran MiXCR on the RT-PCR reads. The data hold more than 450,000 distinct CDR3 sequences, with approximately 7.7% observed a single time. These data are taken from a study of response to subunit inactivated influenza vaccine. Study observations and caveats: Authors suggested seasonal influenza vaccinations each recruit few new T cells.

The TCR comes from a man between 50 and 69 years old who received an inactivated influenza vaccine. The rearrangement links TRBV12-3 or TRBV12-4 to TRBJ2-2; 10 bases map to TRBD2. Material: PBMCs from blood, obtained roughly 24 months after vaccination. CDR3 sequence (DNA): TGTGCCAGCCATTCAACTAGCGGGGCCACCGGGGAGCTGTTTTTT. Its protein product is CASHSTSGATGELFF.